These 23 T cell receptor beta chains were sequenced from one sample in a study of cytomegalovirus exposure and HLA in healthy donors. TCRdb's table, derived via immunoSEQ multiplex PCR, lists solely in-frame clones and lacks some. The sample includes about 160,000 clones, approximately 96% of them seen just once. The specimen was PBMCs. The receptors derive from a woman younger than 35 in good health and CMV-seronegative.

The gene calls are TRBV29-1 and TRBJ1-1; 7 nucleotides line up with TRBD1. Trimming removed 6 bases from V and 4 bases from J; junction bases left unmatched: 8. Germline-derived CDR1 and CDR2 are SQVTM and ANQGSEA. CDR3 length: 13 amino acids. CDR3 nucleotide sequence: TGCAGCGTGGAGACAGGGTGGGGCACTGAAGCTTTCTTT. Amino acid sequence: CSVETGWGTEAFF.

This rearrangement joins TRBV6-6 to TRBJ1-1; 7 bases line up with TRBD1. The germline V gene has CDR1 MNHNY and CDR2 SVGAGI (reference sequence). CDR3 length: 13 residues. V shed 7 bases, J shed 7 bases, and the junction held 9 bases outside the gene matches. CDR3 coding DNA: TGTGCCAGCACCGAGGGACAGCGGCTTGAAGCTTTCTTT. It codes for CASTEGQRLEAFF.

CDR3: CASSTRTSGKDTQYF. The CDR3 nucleotides are TGTGCCAGCAGCACTCGGACTAGCGGGAAAGATACGCAGTATTTT. The J gene is TRBJ2-3, the V gene TRBV11-2, with 12 bases identical to TRBD2. This CDR3 comprises 15 residues. With 5 bases clipped from V and 5 bases from J, the junction kept 5 bases outside the gene matches. CDR1 SGHAT and CDR2 FQNNGV come from the germline V gene.

The rearrangement joins TRBV28 to TRBJ1-6; D not resolved. Germline-derived CDR1 and CDR2 are MDHEN and SYDVKM. This CDR3 spans 12 amino acids. The V gene lost 4 bases and the J gene lost 10 bases, with 8 bases spanning the gap. The CDR3 nucleotides are TGTGCCAGCAGTTCAGGAACCTCACCCCTCCACTTT. Protein: CASSSGTSPLHF. Drawing the rest from reference TRBV28 and TRBJ1-6, the complete variable domain is DVKVTQSSRYLVKRTGEKVFLECVQDMDHENMFWYRQDPGLGLRLIYFSYDVKMKEKGDIPEGYSVSREKKERFSLILESASTNQTSMYLCASSSGTSPLHFGNGTRLTVT.

J is TRBJ2-7 and V is TRBV4-1, with 9 bases fitting TRBD2. Germline assignment: CDR1 MGHRA and CDR2 YSYEKL. The CDR3 is 16 amino acids. V was pared by 3 bases and J by 0 bases, with 6 bases of the junction left unmatched. CDR3 residues: CASSHQGLASSYEQYF. CDR3 nucleotides: TGCGCCAGCAGCCATCAGGGACTAGCTAGCTCCTACGAGCAGTACTTC.

V is TRBV20-1 and J is TRBJ1-4; D ambiguous. The CDR3 covers 11 residues. Per the germline V gene, CDR1 is DFQATT and CDR2 is SNEGSKA (reference sequence). Trimming shortened V by 7 bases and J by 4 bases, and 7 bases separated the two germline ends. This CDR3 reads CSGEYNEKLFF. The CDR3 DNA is TGCAGTGGGGAGTATAATGAAAAACTGTTTTTT.

The gene calls are TRBV5-1 and TRBJ2-1, with 8 nucleotides matching TRBD2. CDR3 length: 16 residues. CDR1 is SGHRS and CDR2 is YFSETQ in the germline V gene. After removal of 5 bases from V and 4 bases from J, the junction contained 11 bases not matched to a gene. CDR3 sequence reads: CASRRETSAAYNEQFF. In DNA form, the CDR3 reads TGCGCCAGCAGGCGGGAGACTAGCGCGGCTTACAATGAGCAGTTCTTC.

This sequence joins TRBV29-1 and TRBJ1-1, with a tentative D call TRBD1 (5 bases). V shed 0 bases and J shed 2 bases, with 7 bases lying between them. The germline V gene encodes CDR1 SQVTM and CDR2 ANQGSEA. CDR3 size: 13 residues. The CDR3 DNA sequence: TGCAGCGTTGAAGACAGGGATAACACTGAAGCTTTCTTT. Amino acid sequence: CSVEDRDNTEAFF.

The chain couples TRBV11-3 to TRBJ1-3, with D possibly matching TRBD1 (5 bases). Looked up from germline, CDR1 is SGHNT and CDR2 is YENEEA. This CDR3 spans 15 amino acids. The germline V and J ends were trimmed by 5 bases and 1 base, with 12 bases remaining between them. For the CDR3, the DNA is TGTGCCAGCAGCCCAGGCGGGGGGTCTGGAAACACCATATATTTT. Its protein product is CASSPGGGSGNTIYF.

The chain is built from TRBV7-2 and TRBJ2-3; 11 bases fit TRBD2. The germline V gene has CDR1 SGHTA and CDR2 FQGNSA. This CDR3 contains 17 residues. J lost 0 bases, V lost 3 bases, and 5 bases had no gene match. CDR3 in DNA: TGTGCCAGCAGCTTTTTGACTAGCGGGGCGAGCACAGATACGCAGTATTTT. The encoded protein is CASSFLTSGASTDTQYF.

The V call is TRBV29-1, the J call TRBJ2-3; D might be TRBD1 (6 bases). This CDR3 region has 14 residues. Germline V gene data show CDR1 as SQVTM and CDR2 as ANQGSEA. V gave up 7 bases and J gave up 5 bases, with 19 bases separating them. The CDR3 sequence is CSGGSRGWEDTQYF. The CDR3 nucleotides are TGCAGCGGGGGGTCCAGGGGATGGGAAGATACGCAGTATTTT.

This chain uses TRBV4-1 with TRBJ2-6; maybe TRBD2 (6 bases). CDR3 size: 18 residues. Germline-derived CDR1 and CDR2 are MGHRA and YSYEKL. Trimming took 0 bases from V and 5 from J, leaving 17 bases between them. The CDR3 DNA sequence: TGCGCCAGCAGCCAAGATCTGTTCGGGGGAATTCGGGCCAACGTCCTGACTTTC. Its protein product is CASSQDLFGGIRANVLTF.

The gene calls are TRBV10-3 and TRBJ2-6, with 9 bases identical to TRBD1. CDR1 is ENHRY, CDR2 SYGVKD, per germline. The CDR3 is 16 amino acids. Trimming cost V 6 bases and J 4 bases; bases outside gene matches: 7. The CDR3 spells CAISAWTGVGANVLTF. The CDR3 DNA sequence: TGTGCCATCAGCGCTTGGACAGGGGTCGGGGCCAACGTCCTGACTTTC.

This chain joins TRBV6-5 and TRBJ2-7; D is possibly TRBD1 (5 bases). Germline CDR1 MNHEY, CDR2 SVGAGI. Trimming pared 0 bases from V and 4 bases from J, leaving 13 bases between. The CDR3 loop spans 15 amino acids. The CDR3 DNA is TGTGCCAGCAGTTACTCTACCCAGGGCCCTTACGAGCAGTACTTC. As protein: CASSYSTQGPYEQYF.

J is TRBJ1-2 and V is TRBV27, with D unclear. The V gene's germline CDR1 is MNHEY and CDR2 SMNVEV (reference sequence). The CDR3 has 13 residues. V dropped 3 bases and J dropped 5 bases, with 10 bases sitting between them. This chain's CDR3 is CASSFSPSYGYTF. CDR3 in DNA: TGTGCCAGCAGTTTTAGCCCCTCTTATGGCTACACCTTC.

This chain links TRBV21-1 with TRBJ1-1; the table assigns TRBD1, which was not confirmed against the DNA. TRBV21-1 is an annotated pseudogene. There are 19 residues in the CDR3. The CDR3 loop reads CASSKTYEPGQGTDTEAFF. Written as DNA, the CDR3 is TGTGCCAGCAGCAAAACATACGAACCGGGACAGGGGACCGACACTGAAGCTTTCTTT.

The chain recombines TRBV11-2 with TRBJ2-1; D might be TRBD2 (6 bases). There are 14 residues in the CDR3. Germline CDR1 and CDR2: SGHAT and FQNNGV. V gave up 7 bases and J gave up 6 bases, with 16 bases separating them. DNA for the CDR3: TGTGCCAGCACCCCGGGCGGGGTGGGCAATGAGCAGTTCTTC. This sequence encodes CASTPGGVGNEQFF. Full variable domain (remainder filled in from reference TRBV11-2 and TRBJ2-1): EAGVAQSPRYKIIEKRQSVAFWCNPISGHATLYWYQQILGQGPKLLIQFQNNGVVDDSQLPKDRFSAERLKGVDSTLKIQPAKLEDSAVYLCASTPGGVGNEQFFGPGTRLTVL.

The chain links TRBV19 to TRBJ1-2; no clear D gene. With 3 bases removed from V and 5 bases from J, the gap between germline ends came to 13 bases. Germline V gives CDR1 LNHDA, CDR2 SQIVND (reference sequence). CDR3 length: 14 residues. The CDR3 DNA reads as TGTGCCAGTAGTATCAATCCAACCCAGTATGGCTACACCTTC. It translates to CASSINPTQYGYTF.

The chain combines TRBV4-3 with TRBJ1-2, with 9 nucleotides matching TRBD1. The germline CDR1 and CDR2 sequences are LGHNA and YSLEER. Trimming removed 0 bases from V and 3 bases from J; junction bases left unmatched: 2. The CDR3 contains 15 residues. The CDR3 region is CASSQDWDRDYGYTF. The CDR3, as DNA: TGCGCCAGCAGCCAAGATTGGGACAGGGACTATGGCTACACCTTC.

The CDR3 DNA reads TGTGCCAGCAGTCAGGCAGATACGCAGTATTTT. Translating gives CASSQADTQYF. This sequence joins TRBV27 and TRBJ2-3; D unresolved. In germline, CDR1 is MNHEY, CDR2 SMNVEV (reference sequence). The CDR3 runs 11 residues. Deletions cut 5 bases from V and 4 bases from J, with 4 bases between.

The chain combines TRBV9 with TRBJ2-7; D perhaps matches TRBD2 (7 bases). In germline, CDR1 is SGDLS, CDR2 YYNGEE. CDR3 length: 15 residues. Trimming cost V 4 bases and J 6 bases, with 20 bases left between them. DNA for the CDR3: TGTGCCAGCAGCCCCAACGGGGCAGGGGAGGGCGAGCAGTACTTC. This translates into CASSPNGAGEGEQYF.

This sequence joins TRBV5-8 and TRBJ1-6, with D perhaps TRBD1 (6 bases). This CDR3 has 16 amino acids. CDR1 is SGHTS and CDR2 is YDEGEE in the germline V gene. The V end lost 2 bases, the J end lost 6 bases, and 15 bases lay between the germline ends. The CDR3 DNA sequence: TGTGCCAGCAGCTTTGGGACAACCAGCGGTAATTCACCCCTCCACTTT. This encodes CASSFGTTSGNSPLHF.

This clone was detected only once. This chain links TRBV5-6 with TRBJ1-4; 7 bases align to TRBD1. Germline CDR1 and CDR2: SGHDT and YYEEEE. This CDR3 region has 13 residues. Trimming removed 2 bases from V and 8 bases from J; junction bases left unmatched: 3. Here the CDR3 DNA reads TGTGCCAGCAGCTTTGACAGGGAAGAAAAACTGTTTTTT. Residues: CASSFDREEKLFF.